Given below is one T cell receptor beta chain in context. Its antigen is not known. According to the study, TCR beta libraries were built with iRepertoire HTBI primers and CDR3-region Arm-PCR. TCRdb re-analysed the multiplex PCR reads in MiXCR, keeping a single row per CDR3 protein. The sample holds a few hundred thousand distinct CDR3 sequences, approximately 23% seen once. Time point denoted: persistent/refractory GD, antithyroid drugs over 5 years with positive TRAb. Preparation of the TCR library used RNA extracted from PBMCs. This record comes from a study of regulatory T cells in long-lasting Graves disease. Overall study results and limits: Persistent disease showed a preference for TRBV28, TRBJ1-2 and TRBJ2-5. Persistent Graves' patients showed less TCR diversity than newly diagnosed ones. Sharing of public clonotypes was greater in persistent patients (about 2,700) than in new patients (roughly 1,000).

The V and J ends lost 7 bases and 1 base, in that order; junction bases with no gene match: 4. The CDR3 spans 13 residues. Germline CDR1 and CDR2: SQVTM and ANQGSEA. The sequence came from a woman aged 40 to 50 with Graves disease. Sample: peripheral blood mononuclear cells (PBMCs), taken when the disease was refractory, from a patient treated with antithyroid drugs. The chain carries TRBV29-1 and TRBJ1-3; 7 nucleotides agree with TRBD1. CDR3 residues: CSGRQGSGNTIYF. The CDR3 DNA reads as TGCAGCGGTAGACAGGGATCTGGAAACACCATATATTTT.